This TCR beta chain appears in the sequencing data of a study of CD8+CD57+ T cells in acquired aplastic anemia. In the case of this clonotype: The junction departs from germline at one end; a sequencing error may be responsible.

Sequenced patients had shown CD8+CD57+ cell expansion by flow cytometry. The germline V gene encodes CDR1 LNHNV and CDR2 YYDKDF (reference sequence). This CDR3 spans 14 amino acids. Genomic DNA served as template for TCR beta VDJ and CDR3 profiling. TCRdb fed the reads into MiXCR, producing one record per CDR3 protein. Here the sample spans about 200,000 distinct CDR3 sequences, over 55% being singletons. The rearrangement uses TRBV15 and TRBJ2-1; weak D call: TRBD2 (6 bases). This TCR was recovered from a human donor with aplastic anemia. The specimen sequenced was sorted CD4+, CD8+, or CD8+CD57+ T cells (not recorded which) from PBMCs. CDR3 in DNA: TGTGTCACCAGCAGCTTCGTCCGGGGGAATGAGCAGTTCTTC. Its protein product is CVTSSFVRGNEQFF.